A single T cell receptor beta chain is shown here with its context. Its matching antigen is unknown. This PCR relied on a set of 60 Vbeta primers and 13 Jbeta primers. Sequencing used immunoSEQ multiplex PCR; TCRdb keeps in-frame clones, though not all of them. The table shows tens of thousands of clones, with around three quarters occurring only once. The sample originates from a study of cytomegalovirus exposure and HLA in healthy donors. Study-wide context: About 200 million T cells yielded roughly 120 million unique TCR beta sequences, as an earlier analysis found. Study observations and caveats: Most observed TCR sequences were rare, whereas some public TCRs were detected in many donors. Sequencing had likely introduced a cluster of highly shared sequence variants as an artifact.

Sequenced input: PBMCs. The clonotype was recovered from a male donor in good health and CMV-seronegative.

CDR3 region: CASSHGGDKAFF. As DNA, the CDR3 is TGTGCCAGCAGTCATGGAGGGGATAAAGCTTTCTTT. The chain uses TRBV6-6 and TRBJ1-1; D may be TRBD1 (5 bases). Germline CDR1 and CDR2: MNHNY and SVGAGI (reference sequence). There are 12 residues in the CDR3. V dropped 5 bases and J dropped 9 bases, with 13 bases sitting between them.